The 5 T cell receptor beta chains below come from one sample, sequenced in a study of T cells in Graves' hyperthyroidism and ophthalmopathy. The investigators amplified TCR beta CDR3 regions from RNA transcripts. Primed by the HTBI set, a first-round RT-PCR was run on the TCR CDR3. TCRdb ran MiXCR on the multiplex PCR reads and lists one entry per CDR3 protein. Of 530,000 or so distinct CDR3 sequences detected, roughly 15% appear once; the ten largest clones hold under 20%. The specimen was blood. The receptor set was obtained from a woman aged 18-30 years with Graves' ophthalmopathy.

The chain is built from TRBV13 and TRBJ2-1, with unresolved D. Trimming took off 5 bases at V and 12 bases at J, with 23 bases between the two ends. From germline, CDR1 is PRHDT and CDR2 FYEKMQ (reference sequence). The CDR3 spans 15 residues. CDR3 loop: CASSRVRTSIGVQFF. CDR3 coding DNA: TGTGCCAGCAGCAGGGTTAGGACCTCGATTGGGGTGCAGTTCTTC.

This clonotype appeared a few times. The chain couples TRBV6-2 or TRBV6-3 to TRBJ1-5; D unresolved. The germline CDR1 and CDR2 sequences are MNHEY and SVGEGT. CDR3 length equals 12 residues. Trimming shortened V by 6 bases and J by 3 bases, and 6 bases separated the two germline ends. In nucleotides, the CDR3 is TGTGCCAGCAGGGGCATCAATCAGCCCCAGCATTTT. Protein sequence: CASRGINQPQHF.

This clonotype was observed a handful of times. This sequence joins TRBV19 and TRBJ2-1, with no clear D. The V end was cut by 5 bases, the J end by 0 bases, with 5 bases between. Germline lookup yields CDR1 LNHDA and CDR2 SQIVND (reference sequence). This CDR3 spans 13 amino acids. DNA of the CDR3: TGTGCCAGTAGTCGCCTCTCCTACAATGAGCAGTTCTTC. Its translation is CASSRLSYNEQFF. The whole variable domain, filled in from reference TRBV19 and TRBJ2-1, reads DGGITQSPKYLFRKEGQNVTLSCEQNLNHDAMYWYRQDPGQGLRLIYYSQIVNDFQKGDIAEGYSVSREKKESFPLTVTSAQKNPTAFYLCASSRLSYNEQFFGPGTRLTVL.

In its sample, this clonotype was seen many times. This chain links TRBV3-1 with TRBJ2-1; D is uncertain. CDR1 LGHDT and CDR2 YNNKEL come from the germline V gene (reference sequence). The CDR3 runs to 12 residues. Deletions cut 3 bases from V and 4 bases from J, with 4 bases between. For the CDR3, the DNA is TGTGCCAGCAGCCAGATTTACAATGAGCAGTTCTTC. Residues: CASSQIYNEQFF.

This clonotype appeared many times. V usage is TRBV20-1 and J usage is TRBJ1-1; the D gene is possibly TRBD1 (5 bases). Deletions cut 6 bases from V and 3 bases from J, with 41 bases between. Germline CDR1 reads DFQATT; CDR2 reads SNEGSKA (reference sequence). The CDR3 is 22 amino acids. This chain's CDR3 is CSASVGAVGARGPGLLDTEAFF. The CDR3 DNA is TGCAGTGCCTCGGTCGGTGCGGTGGGAGCTAGGGGCCCTGGGCTATTGGACACTGAAGCTTTCTTT.